These 15 T cell receptor beta chains originate from one sample sequenced in a study of CD8+CD57+ T cells in acquired aplastic anemia. TCR beta VDJ and CDR3 profiling used genomic DNA as template. MiXCR, run by TCRdb on the reads, gives a single entry per CDR3 protein. The sample shows 150,000 to 200,000 distinct CDR3 sequences, around 48% of them seen only once. For sequencing, patients were chosen who had shown expansion of CD8+CD57+ cells by flow cytometry. Specimen: sorted CD4+, CD8+, or CD8+CD57+ T cells (not recorded which) from PBMCs. These receptors came from a human donor with aplastic anemia.

The sample holds many counts of this clonotype. The chain carries TRBV4-2 and TRBJ2-7; 16 positions match TRBD2. J gave up 0 bases and V 2 bases, and 10 bases lay outside the gene matches. Germline V gene sequence: CDR1 LGHNA, CDR2 YNFKEQ. There are 20 residues in the CDR3. CDR3 loop: CASSQLVPGLAGGPSYEQYF. CDR3 nucleotide sequence: TGTGCCAGCAGCCAACTTGTCCCGGGACTAGCGGGAGGGCCCTCCTACGAGCAGTACTTC.

This clonotype was seen at least ten times. The rearrangement uses TRBV19 and TRBJ2-2; D call uncertain. The V gene's germline CDR1 is LNHDA and CDR2 SQIVND (reference sequence). Trimming pared 5 bases from V and 6 bases from J, leaving 10 bases between. The CDR3 length is 13 residues. The CDR3 nucleotides read TGTGCCAGTAGTTCGGACGTACCCGGGGAGCTGTTTTTT. Its translation: CASSSDVPGELFF.

This clonotype was counted ten times or more. The chain is built from TRBV9 and TRBJ1-1, with 7 bases fitting TRBD1. CDR1 is SGDLS, CDR2 YYNGEE, per germline. Unmatched junction bases numbered 8, after V lost 4 bases and J lost 5 bases. CDR3 length: 14 amino acids. The CDR3 reads CASSTRQGGTEAFF. CDR3 coding DNA: TGTGCCAGCAGCACCCGACAGGGCGGGACTGAAGCTTTCTTT.

The CDR3 nucleotides are TGTGCCACCAGTCCGGGACTAGCGGAGTACGAGCAGTACTTC. It specifies CATSPGLAEYEQYF. The chain employs TRBV15 and TRBJ2-7; TRBD2 aligns across 11 bases. In germline, CDR1 is LNHNV, CDR2 YYDKDF (reference sequence). V was pared by 6 bases and J by 4 bases, with 5 bases of the junction left unmatched. The CDR3 is 14 amino acids.

Worth noting for this clonotype: The final CDR3 position lacks the conserved phenylalanine or tryptophan, pointing to a likely read error. The chain links TRBV6-1 to TRBJ2-3; possible D gene TRBD2, 6 bases. The CDR3 has 15 residues. Between the trimmed V and J ends, which lost 6 bases and 0 bases, there was a span of 13 bases. Germline V lookup: CDR1 MNHNS, CDR2 SASEGT. CDR3: CASRPGGGSTDTQYL. The CDR3, as DNA: TGTGCCAGCAGACCCGGGGGAGGAAGCACAGATACGCAGTATCTT.

V and J are TRBV19 and TRBJ1-2; 7 bases match TRBD1. CDR1 is LNHDA and CDR2 is SQIVND in the germline V gene (reference sequence). V was pared by 5 bases and J by 4 bases, with 13 bases of the junction left unmatched. The CDR3 extends over 16 amino acids. The CDR3 protein is CASSRTGSKLGYGYTF. DNA for the CDR3: TGTGCCAGTAGTCGGACAGGATCCAAACTCGGCTATGGCTACACCTTC.

There are many counts of this clonotype. This sequence joins TRBV11-3 and TRBJ2-1, with a weak D call TRBD2 (5 bases). Per germline, CDR1 SGHNT and CDR2 YENEEA. This CDR3 is built from 14 residues. V gave up 5 bases and J gave up 8 bases, with 16 bases separating them. The CDR3 DNA follows: TGTGCCAGCAGCCCCGGGTCGACGGGGTATGAGCAGTTCTTC. It codes for CASSPGSTGYEQFF.

This clonotype was counted at least ten times. The CDR3 here is CASTENYGYTF. The CDR3 DNA follows: TGTGCCAGCACAGAGAACTATGGCTACACCTTC. The rearrangement uses TRBV19 and TRBJ1-2; D is unclear. Germline CDR1 is LNHDA and CDR2 is SQIVND (reference sequence). The CDR3 has 11 residues. V was clipped by 9 bases and J by 2 bases, with 7 bases between them.

This clonotype came up many times. This chain connects TRBV7-2 to TRBJ2-7, with 9 nucleotides matching TRBD2. Per germline, CDR1 SGHTA and CDR2 FQGNSA. The CDR3 covers 16 residues. J was trimmed by 0 bases and V by 5 bases; bases with no gene match: 8. CDR3 DNA: TGTGCCAGCAGCCCCAGCCGGACTAGCGCCTCCTACGAGCAGTACTTC. Protein product: CASSPSRTSASYEQYF.

The chain links TRBV7-8 to TRBJ2-2, with D perhaps matching TRBD1 (6 bases). This CDR3 spans 14 amino acids. Germline-derived CDR1 and CDR2 are SGHVS and FQNEAQ. V lost 4 bases to trimming and J lost 6 bases, with 12 bases between them. As DNA, the CDR3 is TGTGCCAGCAGCTCCCACAGGGTAGCCGGGGAGCTGTTTTTT. Translation: CASSSHRVAGELFF.

This chain joins TRBV20-1 and TRBJ2-7; 11 bases are a match to TRBD2. V dropped 5 bases and J dropped 2; count of bases not matched to a gene: 8. CDR3 size: 15 residues. Germline V gene sequence: CDR1 DFQATT, CDR2 SNEGSKA (reference sequence). In DNA, the CDR3 is TGCAGTGCTCCGAGTAGCGGGAGGGCCCCCTACGAGCAGTACTTC. This translates into CSAPSSGRAPYEQYF.

V gene TRBV12-3 or TRBV12-4 combines with J gene TRBJ2-5; 7 bases map to TRBD1. Trimming at V came to 5 bases and at J to 0 bases, leaving 9 bases not matched to a gene. This CDR3 has 16 residues. The CDR3 DNA reads as TGTGCCAGCAGTGCTACGGGACAGTCGTACCAAGAGACCCAGTACTTC. Its translation is CASSATGQSYQETQYF.

This clonotype came up once. The chain has TRBV7-3 and TRBJ2-3, with 7 bases fitting TRBD1. J lost 1 base, V lost 5 bases, and 9 bases had no gene match. CDR1 and CDR2 from the germline V gene are SGHTA and FQGTGA. The CDR3 spans 16 residues. CDR3 loop: CASSPTLGQGTDTQYF. The CDR3 coding sequence is TGTGCCAGCAGCCCGACCCTCGGACAGGGCACAGATACGCAGTATTTT.

The V call is TRBV7-9, the J call TRBJ2-1, with a tentative D call TRBD1 (6 bases). V was trimmed by 7 bases and J by 9 bases, leaving 13 bases between them. The length of the CDR3 is 12 residues. Germline lookup yields CDR1 SEHNR and CDR2 FQNEAQ (reference sequence). The CDR3 here is CASNTPGVEQFF. The CDR3 nucleotides read TGTGCCAGCAACACCCCAGGGGTTGAGCAGTTCTTC.

The chain couples TRBV10-3 to TRBJ1-1; TRBD1 matches 9 bases. The germline V gene has CDR1 ENHRY and CDR2 SYGVKD. The junction had 14 bases not matched to a gene; V was cut back by 5 bases and J by 7 bases. This CDR3 contains 16 residues. The CDR3 bases are TGTGCCATCAGTCCACAAGGGACAGGGAACTACAATGAAGCTTTCTTT. This translates into CAISPQGTGNYNEAFF.